These 23 T cell receptor beta chains share one sample of origin, sequenced in a study of regulatory T cells in long-lasting Graves disease. Indicated time point: newly diagnosed GD, antithyroid drugs for less than 3 months. After RNA was extracted from PBMCs, the TCR library was made from it. TCR beta libraries were built with iRepertoire HTBI primers and Arm-PCR of CDR3 regions. TCRdb reanalysed the multiplex PCR reads using MiXCR and keeps one entry per CDR3 protein. The data show fewer than 550,000 distinct CDR3 sequences, about 15% seen once. The same sample was also used in a study of T cells in Graves' hyperthyroidism and ophthalmopathy.

The sample consisted of peripheral blood mononuclear cells (PBMCs), taken at new diagnosis, from a patient treated with antithyroid drugs. Receptor source: a young woman with Graves disease.

The J gene is TRBJ1-1, the V gene TRBV7-2, with D maybe TRBD1 (5 bases). This CDR3 is 15 amino acids long. Germline V gene sequence: CDR1 SGHTA, CDR2 FQGNSA. Trimming removed 1 base at V and 9 bases at J, with 18 bases between. The CDR3 protein is CASSLGRRGTSKAFF. The CDR3 nucleotides read TGTGCCAGCAGCTTAGGGAGGCGGGGGACCTCCAAAGCTTTCTTT. Full variable domain (missing parts from reference TRBV7-2 and TRBJ1-1): GAGVSQSPSNKVTEKGKDVELRCDPISGHTALYWYRQSLGQGLEFLIYFQGNSAPDKSGLPSDRFSAERTGGSVSTLTIQRTQQEDSAVYLCASSLGRRGTSKAFFGQGTRLTVV.

The sample holds many counts of this clonotype. The chain carries TRBV5-5 and TRBJ2-1; D is perhaps TRBD2 (5 bases). CDR1 and CDR2 from the germline V gene are SGHKS and YYEKEE (reference sequence). V lost 4 bases and J 0 bases, leaving 14 bases between the germline ends. The CDR3 loop spans 16 amino acids. The CDR3 protein is CASSPLNEGSYNEQFF. DNA for the CDR3: TGTGCCAGCAGCCCGCTCAATGAGGGCTCCTACAATGAGCAGTTCTTC.

This clonotype is termed medium-sized. The chain carries TRBV12-3 or TRBV12-4 and TRBJ2-3; TRBD2 agrees at 9 bases. V lost 7 bases and J lost 1; bases outside the gene matches: 6. The CDR3 runs to 15 residues. The CDR3 DNA sequence: TGTGCCAGCACCGAAGCGGGAGGAGGCACAGATACGCAGTATTTT. This translates into CASTEAGGGTDTQYF.

This clonotype showed up just a few times. The chain employs TRBV7-8 and TRBJ2-2, with D possibly being TRBD1 (6 bases). CDR1 SGHVS and CDR2 FQNEAQ come from the germline V gene. The V gene lost 5 bases and the J gene lost 4 bases, with 17 bases spanning the gap. This CDR3 region has 16 residues. CDR3 bases: TGTGCCAGCAGCGCTAAACCGGGACAAGGCACCGGGGAGCTGTTTTTT. Protein product: CASSAKPGQGTGELFF.

The J gene is TRBJ2-1, the V gene TRBV3-1; a weak D match, TRBD1 (6 bases). CDR3 length: 14 amino acids. Germline V gives CDR1 LGHDT, CDR2 YNNKEL (reference sequence). The V end lost 0 bases, the J end lost 12 bases, and 15 bases lay between the germline ends. For the CDR3, the DNA is TGTGCCAGCAGCCAAGACAGGGGCCTCGTCTGGCAGTTCTTC. Translating gives CASSQDRGLVWQFF.

Of note for this clonotype: One base away lies a much larger clone, so this may be a sequencing read error. CDR3 protein: CACGLAGAIDEQFF. The CDR3 DNA follows: TGTGCCTGTGGACTAGCGGGAGCGATCGATGAGCAGTTCTTC. The chain is built from TRBV30 and TRBJ2-3, with 13 bases lining up with TRBD2. The J call may not be correct, given that the DNA end is closer to TRBJ2-1. The CDR3 totals 14 residues. The V gene's germline CDR1 is GTSNPN and CDR2 SVGIG (reference sequence).

This clonotype turned up a few times. The chain joins TRBV19 to TRBJ2-7, with 8 positions matching TRBD1. The CDR3 contains 14 residues. The germline V gene encodes CDR1 LNHDA and CDR2 SQIVND (reference sequence). V lost 2 bases, J lost 5 bases, and 5 bases stayed unmatched. The CDR3 bases are TGTGCCAGTAGTATAACGGACAGGGAAGACGAGCAGTACTTC. This sequence encodes CASSITDREDEQYF.

Ten or more counts support this clonotype. The chain links TRBV3-1 to TRBJ1-2; TRBD1 is a possible D gene (5 bases). V lost 5 bases and J 8 bases, leaving 12 bases between the germline ends. The CDR3 length is 12 residues. Germline CDR1 is LGHDT and CDR2 is YNNKEL (reference sequence). The DNA of the CDR3 is TGTGCCAGCAGCACCCGGGACCGCGGCTACACCTTC. As protein: CASSTRDRGYTF. The whole variable domain, filled in from reference TRBV3-1 and TRBJ1-2, reads DTAVSQTPKYLVTQMGNDKSIKCEQNLGHDTMYWYKQDSKKFLKIMFSYNNKELIINETVPNRFSPKSPDKAHLNLHINSLELGDSAVYFCASSTRDRGYTFGSGTRLTVV.

The chain employs TRBV27 and TRBJ2-1; TRBD1 agrees at 9 bases. CDR1 is MNHEY, CDR2 SMNVEV, per germline (reference sequence). The CDR3 is 15 amino acids. V shed 0 bases and J 6 bases; nucleotides not matched to a gene: 3. The CDR3 loop reads CASSLSGTGINEQFF. CDR3 nucleotides: TGTGCCAGCAGTTTATCTGGGACAGGGATCAATGAGCAGTTCTTC.

In this sample, this clonotype turned up many times. The chain combines TRBV2 with TRBJ2-1; TRBD2 agrees at 13 bases. CDR3 length: 14 amino acids. Germline V gene lookup returns CDR1 SNHLY and CDR2 FYNNEI. The V and J ends lost 4 bases and 8 bases, in that order; junction bases with no gene match: 2. Here the CDR3 DNA reads TGTGCCAGCAGTGGGACTAGCGGGAGTGATGAGCAGTTCTTC. Protein: CASSGTSGSDEQFF.

This clonotype was seen ten or more times. The chain uses TRBV20-1 and TRBJ1-4, with 10 bases matching TRBD1. Germline lookup yields CDR1 DFQATT and CDR2 SNEGSKA (reference sequence). V shed 3 bases, J shed 6 bases, and the junction held 1 base outside the gene matches. The CDR3 consists of 13 residues. This CDR3 is CSARTGGDEKLFF. As DNA, the CDR3 is TGCAGTGCTAGGACAGGGGGCGATGAAAAACTGTTTTTT.

The rearrangement links TRBV4-1 to TRBJ2-1, with 13 bases aligning to TRBD2. The CDR3 extends over 15 amino acids. J was trimmed by 8 bases and V by 3 bases; bases with no gene match: 4. Germline V lookup: CDR1 MGHRA, CDR2 YSYEKL. The CDR3 nucleotides are TGCGCCAGCAGCCACCCGGGACTAGCGGGATATGAGCAGTTCTTC. As protein: CASSHPGLAGYEQFF.

This clonotype was counted at least ten times. The chain combines TRBV28 with TRBJ2-7; 11 positions match TRBD2. CDR3 length: 16 residues. Trimming at V came to 5 bases and at J to 1 base, leaving 7 bases not matched to a gene. Germline CDR1 reads MDHEN; CDR2 reads SYDVKM. CDR3 sequence: CASSPQLAGESYEQYF. The CDR3 nucleotides read TGTGCCAGCAGTCCCCAACTAGCGGGAGAGTCCTACGAGCAGTACTTC.

This clonotype was counted many times. This chain uses TRBV20-1 with TRBJ2-3; D perhaps matches TRBD2 (6 bases). Trimming stripped 6 bases from V and 6 bases from J, with 25 bases between. CDR1 DFQATT and CDR2 SNEGSKA come from the germline V gene (reference sequence). The CDR3 is 16 residues long. The CDR3 region has the DNA TGCAGTGCGCAGATACCGGGACTCCCAACACACGATACGCAGTATTTT. Translating gives CSAQIPGLPTHDTQYF.

This clonotype came up many times. This CDR3 is CASSQRGVQETQYF. CDR3 sequence (DNA): TGCGCCAGCAGCCAAAGGGGTGTACAAGAGACCCAGTACTTC. V gene TRBV4-1 combines with J gene TRBJ2-5, with a weak D call TRBD1 (5 bases). Germline CDR1 reads MGHRA; CDR2 reads YSYEKL. Trimming cost V 2 bases and J 2 bases, with 9 bases left between them. The CDR3 contains 14 residues.

Comments on this clonotype: The junction differs from germline at one of its ends, possibly a read error. J is TRBJ1-1 and V is TRBV9; D gene uncertain. This CDR3 is built from 16 residues. CDR1 is SGDLS and CDR2 is YYNGEE in the germline V gene. CDR3 DNA: TGTACCAGCAGCGTAGGATTTAAGGACGGGAACACTGAAGCTTTCTTT. Protein sequence: CTSSVGFKDGNTEAFF.

The chain has TRBV7-2 and TRBJ1-5, with D hard to call. CDR1 is SGHTA and CDR2 is FQGNSA in the germline V gene. The V end was cut by 5 bases, the J end by 4 bases, with 9 bases between. The CDR3 is 13 residues long. This chain's CDR3 is CASSRELNQPQHF. CDR3 DNA: TGTGCCAGCAGCCGTGAACTTAATCAGCCCCAGCATTTT.

This clonotype was counted between two and nine times. The chain combines TRBV20-1 with TRBJ1-2; 9 bases align to TRBD1. This CDR3 contains 14 residues. Germline-derived CDR1 and CDR2 are DFQATT and SNEGSKA (reference sequence). CDR3 bases: TGCAGCAGGATTAGTCCGGGACAGGGTTATGGCTACACCTTC. The encoded protein is CSRISPGQGYGYTF.

The gene calls are TRBV6-1 and TRBJ1-1; 8 bases line up with TRBD1. The CDR3 has 13 residues. After removal of 2 bases from V and 11 bases from J, the junction contained 7 bases not matched to a gene. Germline V CDR1 and CDR2: MNHNS, SASEGT. The CDR3 region has the DNA TGTGCCAGCAGTGAAAGGGTTACAGGGGGGGCTTTCTTT. Amino acid sequence: CASSERVTGGAFF.

This clonotype appeared many times. V and J are TRBV5-1 and TRBJ2-3; TRBD2 aligns across 8 bases. The CDR3 loop spans 17 amino acids. Germline V CDR1 and CDR2: SGHRS, YFSETQ. The junction had 6 bases not matched to a gene; V was cut back by 0 bases and J by 0 bases. The CDR3 sequence is CASSLGKRELSTDTQYF. CDR3 coding DNA: TGCGCCAGCAGCTTGGGAAAGCGGGAGTTAAGCACAGATACGCAGTATTTT.

Only a few counts were recorded for this clonotype. The J gene is TRBJ2-1, the V gene TRBV5-4, with D maybe TRBD1 (6 bases). This CDR3 has 11 amino acids. Looked up from germline, CDR1 is SGHNT and CDR2 is YYREEE (reference sequence). V lost 3 bases and J lost 16, with 14 bases in between. CDR3 sequence (DNA): TGTGCCAGCAGCTCTCGACAGGCGCGATTCTTC. Encoded protein: CASSSRQARFF.

This clonotype occurred many times. J is TRBJ1-1 and V is TRBV27; 7 bases are a match to TRBD1. The CDR3 length is 14 residues. CDR1 and CDR2 (germline): MNHEY, SMNVEV (reference sequence). J lost 1 base, V lost 7 bases, and 6 bases had no gene match. Here the CDR3 DNA reads TGTGCCAGCAATAACAGGGGAGGGAACACTGAAGCTTTCTTT. As protein: CASNNRGGNTEAFF.

There are many counts of this clonotype. For the CDR3, the DNA is TGCGCCAGCAGCATAGGACTAGCGGGATTCACAGATACGCAGTATTTT. Translation gives CASSIGLAGFTDTQYF. The chain combines TRBV5-1 with TRBJ2-3; 12 nucleotides match TRBD2. This CDR3 comprises 16 residues. Germline CDR1 is SGHRS and CDR2 is YFSETQ. V lost 4 bases and J lost 2; bases outside the gene matches: 5.